A single sample is the source of the 9 T cell receptor beta chains below, sequenced in a study of vaccination effects on CD4 cells after COVID-19. Their antigens are not known. Within the ViraFEST assay, antigen-specific CD4+ T cells underwent expansion with viral peptide pools prior to sequencing. Cells that had been cultured for 10 days were the source of isolated CD4+ T cells. PCR-confirmed SARS-CoV-2 infection occurred in the person between March and December 2020. Method: immunoSEQ multiplex PCR; TCRdb's copy keeps in-frame clones and lacks some. Of 55,000 or so clones listed, 65% to 80% are singletons. The specimen was CD4+ T cells from PBMCs cultured with HIV peptides, collected before COVID-19 vaccination. Subset given: HIV-1 Nef peptide pool negative control/reference culture. Every receptor here comes from a human donor who had a prior SARS-CoV-2 infection.

This clone has only a few counts. The V gene is TRBV19, the J gene TRBJ2-7, with 9 positions matching TRBD1. Germline CDR1 is LNHDA and CDR2 is SQIVND (reference sequence). V shed 5 bases, J shed 2 bases, and the junction held 7 bases outside the gene matches. This CDR3 contains 15 residues. Written as DNA, the CDR3 is TGTGCCAGTAGTCCCTTTGACAGGGGGACCTACGAGCAGTACTTC. Protein: CASSPFDRGTYEQYF.

This chain joins TRBV20-1 and TRBJ1-2, with a weak D call TRBD1 (6 bases). The germline V and J ends were trimmed by 6 bases and 7 bases, with 9 bases remaining between them. Germline CDR1 is DFQATT and CDR2 is SNEGSKA (reference sequence). This CDR3 spans 10 amino acids. The CDR3 loop reads CSAEGGGYTF. The CDR3 region has the DNA TGCAGTGCCGAGGGGGGTGGCTACACCTTC.

The chain combines TRBV29-1 with TRBJ1-1; possible D gene TRBD1, 5 bases. The V gene lost 5 bases and the J gene lost 0 bases, with 22 bases spanning the gap. The CDR3 contains 17 residues. CDR1 is SQVTM, CDR2 ANQGSEA, per germline. CDR3 coding DNA: TGCAGCGTTTTCTCTTTAGTTACAGGTCAAATGAACACTGAAGCTTTCTTT. Protein product: CSVFSLVTGQMNTEAFF.

The V and J genes are TRBV14 and TRBJ1-4; TRBD1 might be the D (5 bases). Deletions cut 4 bases from V and 11 bases from J, with 17 bases between. The CDR3 length is 14 residues. Germline lookup yields CDR1 SGHDN and CDR2 FVKESK. The CDR3 bases are TGTGCCAGCAGCCCCGGGACCCCCTTTTGGAAACTGTTTTTT. Translating gives CASSPGTPFWKLFF.

The chain links TRBV6-5 to TRBJ2-3; TRBD1 aligns across 7 bases. This CDR3 has 14 amino acids. The germline V gene encodes CDR1 MNHEY and CDR2 SVGAGI. Unmatched junction bases numbered 4, after V lost 4 bases and J lost 3 bases. The CDR3 loop reads CASSSRQGTDTQYF. The CDR3 nucleotides are TGTGCCAGCAGTTCCCGACAGGGTACAGATACGCAGTATTTT.

This sequence joins TRBV4-3 and TRBJ1-2; D unresolved. The CDR3 consists of 14 residues. The ends were cut back, 1 base at V and 3 bases at J, with 9 bases in the middle. Germline CDR1 is LGHNA and CDR2 is YSLEER. CDR3 sequence: CASSQARSYYGYTF. In DNA, the CDR3 is TGCGCCAGCAGCCAAGCCAGGAGCTACTATGGCTACACCTTC.

In its sample, this clone was seen once. This sequence joins TRBV9 and TRBJ2-1, with TRBD2 matching 12 bases. Germline V lookup: CDR1 SGDLS, CDR2 YYNGEE. The V segment lost 4 bases and the J segment 10 bases; nucleotides outside the gene matches: 6. The CDR3 is 14 residues long. CDR3 DNA sequence: TGTGCCAGCAGCACGACTAGCGGGAGTACCGAGCAGTTCTTC. Encoded protein: CASSTTSGSTEQFF.

This sequence joins TRBV19 and TRBJ2-2, with D perhaps TRBD1 or TRBD2 (6 bases each). V was pared by 6 bases and J by 4 bases, with 15 bases between. There are 15 residues in the CDR3. Germline CDR1 and CDR2: LNHDA and SQIVND (reference sequence). This CDR3 reads CASRDYTRGTGELFF. The CDR3 DNA is TGTGCCAGTAGGGACTATACCAGGGGCACCGGGGAGCTGTTTTTT.

The chain recombines TRBV1 with TRBJ2-6; TRBD1, the D gene given by the table, was not confirmed from the DNA. TRBV1 is a listed pseudogene. The length of the CDR3 is 16 residues. Written as DNA, the CDR3 is TGCACCAGCAGTCACAGTGGTTTGTGCAGGGCCAACGTCCTGACTTTC. Its translation: CTSSHSGLCRANVLTF.